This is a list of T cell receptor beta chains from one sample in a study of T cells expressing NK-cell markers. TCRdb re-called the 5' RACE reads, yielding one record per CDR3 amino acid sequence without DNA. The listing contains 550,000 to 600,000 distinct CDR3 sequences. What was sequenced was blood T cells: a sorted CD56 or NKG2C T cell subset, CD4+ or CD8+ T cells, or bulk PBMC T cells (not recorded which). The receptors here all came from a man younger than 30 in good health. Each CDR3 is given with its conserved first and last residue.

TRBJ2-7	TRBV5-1	CASSLAGKGYEQYF
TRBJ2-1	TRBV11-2	CASSDWTRSSNEQFF
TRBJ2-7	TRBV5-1	CASSLTSGSSYEQYF
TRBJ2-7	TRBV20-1	CSARDGDKVNEQYF
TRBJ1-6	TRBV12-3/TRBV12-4	CASGLDGIRSPLHF
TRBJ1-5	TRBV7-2	CASSGTGSQHF
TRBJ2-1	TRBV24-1	CATSQRREISSYNEQFF
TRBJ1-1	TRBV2	CASSDGVGEAFF
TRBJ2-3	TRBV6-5	CASSYGVVTDTQYF
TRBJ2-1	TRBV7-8	CASSLGGAGGEQFF
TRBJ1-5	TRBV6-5	CASSYNRINQPQHF
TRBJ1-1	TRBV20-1	CSARVRVGGDTEAFF
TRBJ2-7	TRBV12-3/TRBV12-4	CASSLAGIDEQYF
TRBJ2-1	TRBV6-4	CASSAGTSGWDEQFF
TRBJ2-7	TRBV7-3	CASSLGQGSTYEQYF
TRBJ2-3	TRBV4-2	CASSQERSSGITDTQYF
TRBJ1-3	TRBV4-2	CASSQAGAGNTIYF
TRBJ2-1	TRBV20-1	CSARALGSSYNEQFF
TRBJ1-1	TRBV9	CASTYVGETEAFF
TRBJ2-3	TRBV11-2	CASSLSWREGETDTQYF
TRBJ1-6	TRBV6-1	CASIGDSNNSPLHF
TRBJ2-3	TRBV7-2	CASSSSRGVTDTQYF
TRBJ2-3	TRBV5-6	CASATSGSRSTDTQYF
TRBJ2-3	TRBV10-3	CAITGGTTTDTQYF